A single sample gave rise to the 8 T cell receptor beta chains below, sequenced in a study of blood T cell repertoires in COVID-19. This table comes from immunoSEQ multiplex PCR, and its TCRdb copy is limited to in-frame clones, with some not included. This table holds around 170,000 clones, under 80% found once. The specimen sequenced was peripheral blood. The receptors stem from a woman older than 75 with acute or convalescent COVID-19.

The chain has TRBV5-1 and TRBJ1-1, with D tentatively TRBD1 (6 bases). The CDR3 is 15 residues long. V was cut by 0 bases and J by 0 bases, with 9 bases left in between. Looked up from germline, CDR1 is SGHRS and CDR2 is YFSETQ. CDR3 DNA: TGCGCCAGCAGCTTGGGACAGGCTATGAACACTGAAGCTTTCTTT. Protein product: CASSLGQAMNTEAFF.

The CDR3 reads CASSQLSFRGSGRPVEQFF. The CDR3, as DNA: TGCGCCAGCAGCCAACTTAGTTTCCGGGGTAGCGGGAGGCCGGTTGAGCAGTTCTTC. The V call is TRBV4-1, the J call TRBJ2-1, with 10 bases identical to TRBD2. V lost 2 bases and J lost 9; bases outside the gene matches: 19. The V gene's germline CDR1 is MGHRA and CDR2 YSYEKL. This CDR3 has 19 residues.

The V and J genes are TRBV21-1 and TRBJ1-5; the table's D gene call, TRBD1, was not cross checked with the DNA. TRBV21-1 is marked as a pseudogene. The CDR3 extends over 16 amino acids. The CDR3 region is CASSPRDRVATQPQHF. CDR3 bases: TGTGCCAGCAGCCCAAGGGACAGGGTGGCGACACAGCCCCAGCATTTT.

The V and J genes are TRBV7-9 and TRBJ2-3, with 7 bases that match TRBD1. Losses at the gene ends were 5 bases for V and 0 bases for J; bases not matched to a gene: 5. Looked up from germline, CDR1 is SEHNR and CDR2 is FQNEAQ (reference sequence). The CDR3 is made up of 15 amino acids. CDR3 sequence: CASSMGQTSTDTQYF. In nucleotides, the CDR3 is TGTGCCAGCAGCATGGGACAGACCAGCACAGATACGCAGTATTTT.

This chain links TRBV19 with TRBJ2-3; D is unresolved. The CDR3 is 14 amino acids. Trimming stripped 6 bases from V and 4 bases from J, with 14 bases between. Germline CDR1 reads LNHDA; CDR2 reads SQIVND (reference sequence). CDR3 amino acids: CASRYDGRADTQYF. DNA of the CDR3: TGTGCCAGTAGGTACGATGGGCGTGCAGATACGCAGTATTTT.

The chain employs TRBV28 and TRBJ2-7; no definite D call. CDR3 length: 14 amino acids. Germline V gene sequence: CDR1 MDHEN, CDR2 SYDVKM. Between the trimmed V and J ends, which lost 4 bases and 3 bases, there was a span of 13 bases. CDR3 sequence (DNA): TGTGCCAGCAGTTCCCCCGTCGTAGTCTACGAGCAGTACTTC. Translation gives CASSSPVVVYEQYF.

The chain couples TRBV6-2 or TRBV6-3 to TRBJ1-4; D remains ambiguous. Trimming cost V 2 bases and J 0 bases, with 19 bases left between them. The CDR3 is 19 residues long. From germline, CDR1 is MNHEY and CDR2 SVGEGT. DNA of the CDR3: TGTGCCAGCAGTTACCCTACGACGACATCAAGCTCAACTAATGAAAAACTGTTTTTT. Translation: CASSYPTTTSSSTNEKLFF.

The chain uses TRBV29-1 and TRBJ2-1, with D possibly matching TRBD2 (5 bases). Trimming pared 6 bases from V and 0 bases from J, leaving 12 bases between. Per germline, CDR1 SQVTM and CDR2 ANQGSEA. The CDR3 has 14 amino acids. As DNA, the CDR3 is TGCAGCGTCGCCGGGATTAGCTCCTACAATGAGCAGTTCTTC. Its translation is CSVAGISSYNEQFF.